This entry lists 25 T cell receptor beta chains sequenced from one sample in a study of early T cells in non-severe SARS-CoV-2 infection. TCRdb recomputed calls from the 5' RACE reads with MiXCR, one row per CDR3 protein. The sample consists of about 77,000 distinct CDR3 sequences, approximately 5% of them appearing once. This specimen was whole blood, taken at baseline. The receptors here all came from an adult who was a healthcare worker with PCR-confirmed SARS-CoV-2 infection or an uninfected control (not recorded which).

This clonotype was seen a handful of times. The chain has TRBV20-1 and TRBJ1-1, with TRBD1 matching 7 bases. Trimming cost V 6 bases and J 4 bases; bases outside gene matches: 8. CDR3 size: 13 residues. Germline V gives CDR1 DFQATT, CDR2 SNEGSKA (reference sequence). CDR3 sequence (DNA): TGCAGTGCCCTAGACAGGGCGCGCACTGAAGCTTTCTTT. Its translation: CSALDRARTEAFF.

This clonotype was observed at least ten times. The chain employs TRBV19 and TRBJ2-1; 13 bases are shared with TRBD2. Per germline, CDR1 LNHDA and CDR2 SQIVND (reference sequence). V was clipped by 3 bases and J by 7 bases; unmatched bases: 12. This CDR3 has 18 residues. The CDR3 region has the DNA TGTGCCAGTAGTATCGTCCTTCGGACTAGCGGGAGCAGAAATGAGCAGTTCTTC. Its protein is CASSIVLRTSGSRNEQFF.

CDR3 sequence (DNA): TGTGCCAGCAGTGTGTTGGACAGAGGCCACGAGCAGTACTTC. Its translation: CASSVLDRGHEQYF. The J gene is TRBJ2-7, the V gene TRBV2, with D possibly being TRBD1 (6 bases). CDR3 length: 14 amino acids. Trimming removed 4 bases from V and 5 bases from J, with 15 bases in between. Looked up from germline, CDR1 is SNHLY and CDR2 is FYNNEI.

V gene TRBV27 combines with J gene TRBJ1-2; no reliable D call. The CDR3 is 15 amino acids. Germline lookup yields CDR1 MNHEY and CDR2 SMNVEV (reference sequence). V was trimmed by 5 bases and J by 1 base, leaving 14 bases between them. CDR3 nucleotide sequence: TGTGCCAGCAGTCCTCTTGGACTGATTAACTATGGCTACACCTTC. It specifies CASSPLGLINYGYTF.

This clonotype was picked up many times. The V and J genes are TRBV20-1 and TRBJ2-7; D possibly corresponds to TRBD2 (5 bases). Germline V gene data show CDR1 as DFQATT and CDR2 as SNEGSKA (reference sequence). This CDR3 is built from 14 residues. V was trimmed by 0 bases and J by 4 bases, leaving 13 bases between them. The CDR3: CSAREWTGSYEQYF. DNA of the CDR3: TGCAGTGCTAGAGAGTGGACGGGAAGTTACGAGCAGTACTTC.

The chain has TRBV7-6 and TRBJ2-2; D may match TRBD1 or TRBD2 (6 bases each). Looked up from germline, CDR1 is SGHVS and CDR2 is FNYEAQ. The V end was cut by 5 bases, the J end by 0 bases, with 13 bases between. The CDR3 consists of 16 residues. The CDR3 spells CASSPRGRANTGELFF. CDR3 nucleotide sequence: TGTGCCAGCAGCCCCCGGGGGCGTGCGAACACCGGGGAGCTGTTTTTT.

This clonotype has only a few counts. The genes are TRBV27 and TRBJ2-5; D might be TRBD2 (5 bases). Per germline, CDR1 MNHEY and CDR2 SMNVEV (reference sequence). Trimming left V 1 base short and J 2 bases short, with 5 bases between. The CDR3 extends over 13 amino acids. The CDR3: CASSLWRQETQYF. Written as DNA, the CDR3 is TGTGCCAGCAGTTTATGGAGGCAAGAGACCCAGTACTTC.

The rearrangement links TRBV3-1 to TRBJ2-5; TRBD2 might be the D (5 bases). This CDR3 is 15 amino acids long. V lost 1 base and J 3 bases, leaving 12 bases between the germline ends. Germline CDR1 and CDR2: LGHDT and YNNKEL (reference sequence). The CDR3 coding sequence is TGTGCCAGCAGCCAAGTTCACCGGGATAAAGAGACCCAGTACTTC. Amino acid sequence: CASSQVHRDKETQYF.

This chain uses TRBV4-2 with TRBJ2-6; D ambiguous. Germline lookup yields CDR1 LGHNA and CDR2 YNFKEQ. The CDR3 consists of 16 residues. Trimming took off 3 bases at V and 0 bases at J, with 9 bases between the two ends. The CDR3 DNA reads TGTGCCAGCAGCCACAGCAAGGGCTCTGGGGCCAACGTCCTGACTTTC. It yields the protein CASSHSKGSGANVLTF.

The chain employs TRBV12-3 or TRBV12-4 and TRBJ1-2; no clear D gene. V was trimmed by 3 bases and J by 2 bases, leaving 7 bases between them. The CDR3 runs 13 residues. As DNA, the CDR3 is TGTGCCAGCAGTTTTAGGAGAAACTATGGCTACACCTTC. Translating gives CASSFRRNYGYTF.

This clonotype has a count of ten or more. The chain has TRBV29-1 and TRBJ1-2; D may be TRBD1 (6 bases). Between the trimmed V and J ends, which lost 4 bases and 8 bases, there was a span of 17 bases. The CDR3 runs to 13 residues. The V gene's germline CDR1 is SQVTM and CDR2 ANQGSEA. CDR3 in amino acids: CSVGYQGTGGYTF. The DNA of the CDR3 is TGCAGCGTTGGCTACCAGGGGACCGGGGGCTACACCTTC.

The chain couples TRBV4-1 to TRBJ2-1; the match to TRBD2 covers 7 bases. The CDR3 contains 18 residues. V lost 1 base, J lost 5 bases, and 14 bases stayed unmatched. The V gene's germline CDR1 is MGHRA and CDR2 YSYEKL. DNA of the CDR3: TGCGCCAGCAGCCAAGTTCCTTTCGCAGAGCGGGGAAACAATGAGCAGTTCTTC. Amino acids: CASSQVPFAERGNNEQFF.

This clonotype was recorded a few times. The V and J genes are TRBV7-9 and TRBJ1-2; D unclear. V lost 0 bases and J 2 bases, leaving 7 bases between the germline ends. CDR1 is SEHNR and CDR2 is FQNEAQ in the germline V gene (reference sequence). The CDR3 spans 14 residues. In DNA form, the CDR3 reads TGTGCCAGCAGCTTAGCCCCATCGAACTATGGCTACACCTTC. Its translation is CASSLAPSNYGYTF. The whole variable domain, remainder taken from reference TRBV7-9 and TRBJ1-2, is DTGVSQNPRHKITKRGQNVTFRCDPISEHNRLYWYRQTLGQGPEFLTYFQNEAQLEKSRLLSDRFSAERPKGSFSTLEIQRTEQGDSAMYLCASSLAPSNYGYTFGSGTRLTVV.

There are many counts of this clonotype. DNA for the CDR3: TGCAGCGTTGAAGTGTCCCTAGGGGGCTCTGAAGCTTTCTTT. This gives the protein CSVEVSLGGSEAFF. The chain carries TRBV29-1 and TRBJ1-1; TRBD1 matches 7 bases. This CDR3 region has 14 residues. CDR1 SQVTM and CDR2 ANQGSEA come from the germline V gene. Trimming cost V 1 base and J 6 bases; bases outside gene matches: 8.

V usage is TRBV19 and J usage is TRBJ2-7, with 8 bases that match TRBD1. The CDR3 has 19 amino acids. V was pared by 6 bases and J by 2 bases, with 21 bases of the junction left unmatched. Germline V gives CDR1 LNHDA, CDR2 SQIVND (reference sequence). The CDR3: CASSHRTGKSPSATYEQYF. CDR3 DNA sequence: TGTGCCAGTAGCCACAGGACAGGGAAGTCGCCTAGCGCGACCTACGAGCAGTACTTC.

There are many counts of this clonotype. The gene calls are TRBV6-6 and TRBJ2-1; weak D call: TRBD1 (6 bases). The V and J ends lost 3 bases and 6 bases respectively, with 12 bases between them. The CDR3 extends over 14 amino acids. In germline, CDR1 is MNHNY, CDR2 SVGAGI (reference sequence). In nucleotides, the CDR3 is TGTGCCAGCAGTTATAACAGGGTGGGCAATGAGCAGTTCTTC. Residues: CASSYNRVGNEQFF.

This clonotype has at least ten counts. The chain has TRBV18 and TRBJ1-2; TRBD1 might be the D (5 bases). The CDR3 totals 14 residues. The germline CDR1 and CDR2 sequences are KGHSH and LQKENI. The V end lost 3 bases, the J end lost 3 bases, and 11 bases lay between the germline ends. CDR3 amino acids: CASSPRDGHYGYTF. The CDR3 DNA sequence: TGTGCCAGCTCACCGAGGGACGGACACTATGGCTACACCTTC.

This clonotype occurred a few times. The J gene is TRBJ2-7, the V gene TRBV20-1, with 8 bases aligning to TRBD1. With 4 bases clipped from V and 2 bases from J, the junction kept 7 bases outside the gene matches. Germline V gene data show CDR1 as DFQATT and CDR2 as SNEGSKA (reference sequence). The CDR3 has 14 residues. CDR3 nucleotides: TGCAGTGCTATAACCGGGACAGGCCCCTACGAGCAGTACTTC. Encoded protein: CSAITGTGPYEQYF.

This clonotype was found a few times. CDR3 nucleotide sequence: TGTGCCACCAGTTTTTCCGGGGAGCTGTTTTTT. Protein: CATSFSGELFF. This sequence joins TRBV24-1 and TRBJ2-2; the D is unclear. V lost 6 bases, J lost 6 bases, and 4 bases lay in between. This CDR3 spans 11 amino acids. Per the germline V gene, CDR1 is KGHDR and CDR2 is SFDVKD.

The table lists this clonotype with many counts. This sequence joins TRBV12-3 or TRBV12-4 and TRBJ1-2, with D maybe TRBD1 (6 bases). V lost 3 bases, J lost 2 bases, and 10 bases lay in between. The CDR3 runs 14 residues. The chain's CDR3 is CASSFQGTNYGYTF. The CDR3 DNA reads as TGTGCCAGCAGTTTCCAGGGGACAAACTATGGCTACACCTTC.

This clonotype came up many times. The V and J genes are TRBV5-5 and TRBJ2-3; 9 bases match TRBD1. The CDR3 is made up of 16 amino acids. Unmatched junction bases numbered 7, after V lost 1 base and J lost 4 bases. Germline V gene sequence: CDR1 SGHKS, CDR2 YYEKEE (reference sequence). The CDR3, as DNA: TGTGCCAGCAGCTTGTGGGACAGGGTCTTCCCAGATACGCAGTATTTT. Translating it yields CASSLWDRVFPDTQYF.

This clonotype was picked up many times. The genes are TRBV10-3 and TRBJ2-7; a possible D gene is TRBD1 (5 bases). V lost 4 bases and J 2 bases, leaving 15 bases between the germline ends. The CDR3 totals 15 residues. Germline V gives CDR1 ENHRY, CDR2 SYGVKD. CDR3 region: CAISGPDTGTYEQYF. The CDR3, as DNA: TGTGCCATCAGTGGCCCGGACACGGGCACCTACGAGCAGTACTTC.

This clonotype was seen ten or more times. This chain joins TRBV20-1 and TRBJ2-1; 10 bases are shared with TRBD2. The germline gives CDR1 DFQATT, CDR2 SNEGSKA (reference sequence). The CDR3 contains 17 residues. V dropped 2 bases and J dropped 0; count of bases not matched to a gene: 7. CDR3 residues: CSARISGRAPSYNEQFF. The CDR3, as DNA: TGCAGTGCTAGAATAAGCGGGAGGGCCCCCTCCTACAATGAGCAGTTCTTC.

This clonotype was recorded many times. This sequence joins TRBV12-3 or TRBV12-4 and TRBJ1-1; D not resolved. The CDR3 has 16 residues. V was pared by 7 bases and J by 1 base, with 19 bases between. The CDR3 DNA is TGTGCCAGCAACAAGCTAGAAGACACCCCGAACACTGAAGCTTTCTTT. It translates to CASNKLEDTPNTEAFF.

The chain's CDR3 is CATSDSGYTGYTF. In nucleotides, the CDR3 is TGTGCCACCAGTGATTCGGGGTATACTGGCTACACCTTC. The chain links TRBV24-1 to TRBJ1-2; D gene unclear. The V gene lost 2 bases and the J gene lost 7 bases, with 10 bases spanning the gap. CDR3 size: 13 residues. CDR1 is KGHDR and CDR2 is SFDVKD in the germline V gene.